This entry lists 7 T cell receptor beta chains sequenced from one sample in a study of neurological immune-mediated disorders. One entry per CDR3 protein, called by TCRdb with MiXCR from the 5' RACE reads. The repertoire has around 52,000 distinct CDR3 sequences, over 5.5% of them found once; the top ten carry less than 1.5%. Source material: CD4+ T cells from blood. Source of these receptors: a woman under 30 with multiple sclerosis.

Many counts were recorded for this clonotype. This chain connects TRBV6-5 to TRBJ2-1, with 8 bases identical to TRBD1. V trimming: 6 bases; J trimming: 1 base; junction bases outside the gene matches: 2. This CDR3 region has 14 residues. In germline, CDR1 is MNHEY, CDR2 SVGAGI. CDR3 nucleotides: TGTGCCAGCAGCAGACAGGGGTCCTACAATGAGCAGTTCTTC. It yields the protein CASSRQGSYNEQFF.

J is TRBJ1-2 and V is TRBV27; the D gene is possibly TRBD1 (5 bases). V shed 2 bases and J shed 4 bases, with 11 bases lying between them. Per germline, CDR1 MNHEY and CDR2 SMNVEV (reference sequence). This CDR3 comprises 14 residues. This CDR3 reads CASSLVGAPYGYTF. DNA for the CDR3: TGTGCCAGCAGTTTAGTAGGGGCCCCCTATGGCTACACCTTC.

This clonotype was counted ten times or more. The chain links TRBV9 to TRBJ1-3; no reliable D call. Trimming removed 3 bases from V and 0 bases from J, with 13 bases in between. The germline gives CDR1 SGDLS, CDR2 YYNGEE. This CDR3 has 16 amino acids. CDR3 DNA: TGTGCCAGCAGCGCCACCGGACCGAACTCTGGAAACACCATATATTTT. Translating gives CASSATGPNSGNTIYF.

The V call is TRBV3-1, the J call TRBJ2-3; 7 bases fit TRBD2. The CDR3 contains 16 residues. With 1 base clipped from V and 6 bases from J, the junction kept 10 bases outside the gene matches. Per germline, CDR1 LGHDT and CDR2 YNNKEL (reference sequence). As DNA, the CDR3 is TGTGCCAGCAGCCAAGCAGCGGGGCCACGATCGGATACGCAGTATTTT. This encodes CASSQAAGPRSDTQYF.

This clonotype has ten or more counts. This sequence joins TRBV5-1 and TRBJ1-3; 8 nucleotides line up with TRBD1. Germline CDR1 is SGHRS and CDR2 is YFSETQ. Trimming took 4 bases from V and 2 from J; bases not matched to a gene: 5. This CDR3 contains 15 residues. In DNA, the CDR3 is TGCGCCAGCAGCAAAACAGGGGGAACTGGAAACACCATATATTTT. It specifies CASSKTGGTGNTIYF.

In this sample, this clonotype turned up many times. This chain uses TRBV20-1 with TRBJ2-4; 9 bases are a match to TRBD2. Germline CDR1 DFQATT, CDR2 SNEGSKA (reference sequence). Trimming took 3 bases from V and 0 from J; bases not matched to a gene: 6. The CDR3 spans 16 residues. CDR3 amino acids: CSARKASGTAKNIQYF. DNA for the CDR3: TGCAGTGCTAGGAAGGCTAGCGGGACAGCCAAAAACATTCAGTACTTC.

This clonotype was counted ten times or more. V and J are TRBV7-8 and TRBJ2-2; D is uncertain. Germline V gives CDR1 SGHVS, CDR2 FQNEAQ. The CDR3 is 14 amino acids. Trimming left V 1 base short and J 6 bases short, with 9 bases between. The CDR3 sequence is CASSLEEIAGELFF. Written as DNA, the CDR3 is TGTGCCAGCAGCTTAGAGGAAATAGCCGGGGAGCTGTTTTTT.